This record concerns one TCR beta chain sequence. Antigen unknown. The data are from a study of T cells expressing NK-cell markers. Study as a whole: It was sorted CD3+CD56+NKG2C+, CD3+CD56+NKG2C- and CD3+CD56-NKG2C+ T cells that supplied the TCR beta repertoires. Findings and caveats of the study: NKG2C+ dominant clonotype frequencies in five to seven donors were roughly 1.0-7.5% of CD8+ T cells.

TCRdb reworked the 5' RACE reads into one entry per CDR3 protein, no DNA. The table for this sample gives hundreds of thousands of distinct CDR3 sequences. The CDR3 extends over 16 amino acids. Per germline, CDR1 KGHSH and CDR2 LQKENI. The TCR was taken from a man aged 18 to 69 in good health. This chain connects TRBV18 to TRBJ1-6. Sample: blood T cells: a sorted CD56 or NKG2C T cell subset, CD4+ or CD8+ T cells, or bulk PBMC T cells (not recorded which). The CDR3 reads CASSPGEARYNSPLHF.